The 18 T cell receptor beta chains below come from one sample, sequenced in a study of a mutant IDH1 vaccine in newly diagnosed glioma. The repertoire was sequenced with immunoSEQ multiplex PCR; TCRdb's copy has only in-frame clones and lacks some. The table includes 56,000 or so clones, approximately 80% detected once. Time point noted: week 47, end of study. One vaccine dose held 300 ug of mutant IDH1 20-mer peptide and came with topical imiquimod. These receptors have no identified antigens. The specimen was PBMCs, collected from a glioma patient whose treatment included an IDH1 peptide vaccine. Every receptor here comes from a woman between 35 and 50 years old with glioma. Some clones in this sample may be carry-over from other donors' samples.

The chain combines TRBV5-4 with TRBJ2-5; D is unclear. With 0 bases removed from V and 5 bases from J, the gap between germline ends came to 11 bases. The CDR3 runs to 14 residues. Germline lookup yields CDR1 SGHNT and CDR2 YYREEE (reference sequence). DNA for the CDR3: TGTGCCAGCAGCTTGGGCACCAAACTGGAGACCCAGTACTTC. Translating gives CASSLGTKLETQYF.

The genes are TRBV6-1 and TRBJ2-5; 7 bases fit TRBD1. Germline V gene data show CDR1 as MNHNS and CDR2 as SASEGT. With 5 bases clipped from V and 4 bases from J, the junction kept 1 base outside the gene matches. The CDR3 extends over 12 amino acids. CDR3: CASSHRGETQYF. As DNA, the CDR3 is TGTGCCAGCAGTCACAGGGGAGAGACCCAGTACTTC.

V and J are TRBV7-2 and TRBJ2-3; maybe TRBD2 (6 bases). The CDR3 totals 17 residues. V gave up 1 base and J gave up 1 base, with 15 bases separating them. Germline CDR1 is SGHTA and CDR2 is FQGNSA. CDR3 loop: CASSLGPGALGTDTQYF. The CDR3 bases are TGTGCCAGCAGCTTAGGTCCGGGAGCTTTGGGCACAGATACGCAGTATTTT.

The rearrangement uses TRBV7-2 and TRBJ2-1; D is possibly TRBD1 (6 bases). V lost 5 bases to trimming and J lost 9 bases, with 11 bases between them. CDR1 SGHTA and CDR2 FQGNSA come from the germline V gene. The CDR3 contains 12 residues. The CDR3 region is CASSLDRSEQFF. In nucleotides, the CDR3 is TGTGCCAGCAGCCTCGACAGGAGTGAGCAGTTCTTC.

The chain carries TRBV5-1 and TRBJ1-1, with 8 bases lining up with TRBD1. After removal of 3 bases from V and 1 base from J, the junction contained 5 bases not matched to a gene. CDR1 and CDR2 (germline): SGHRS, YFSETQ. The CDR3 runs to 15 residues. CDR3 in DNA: TGCGCCAGCAGCTCTCCTACAGGGGGGAACACTGAAGCTTTCTTT. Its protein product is CASSSPTGGNTEAFF.

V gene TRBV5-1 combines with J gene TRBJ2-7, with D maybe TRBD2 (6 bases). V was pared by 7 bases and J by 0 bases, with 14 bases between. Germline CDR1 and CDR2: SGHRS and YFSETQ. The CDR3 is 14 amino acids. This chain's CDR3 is CASRPQGGSYEQYF. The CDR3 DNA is TGCGCCAGCCGCCCCCAGGGAGGCTCCTACGAGCAGTACTTC.

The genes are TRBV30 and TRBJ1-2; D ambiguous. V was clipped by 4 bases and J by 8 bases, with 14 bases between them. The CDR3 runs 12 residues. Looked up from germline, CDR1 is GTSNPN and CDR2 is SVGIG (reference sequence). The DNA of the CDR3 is TGTGCCTGGACCTGGGCCCCGGGAGGCTACACCTTC. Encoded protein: CAWTWAPGGYTF.

CDR3 nucleotide sequence: TGTGCCAGCAGCCAAGATGGGGCGGAACCAGATACGCAGTATTTT. It yields the protein CASSQDGAEPDTQYF. The J gene is TRBJ2-3, the V gene TRBV4-2; perhaps TRBD1 as D (5 bases). V lost 0 bases, J lost 4 bases, and 11 bases lay in between. Germline CDR1 LGHNA, CDR2 YNFKEQ. This CDR3 comprises 15 residues.

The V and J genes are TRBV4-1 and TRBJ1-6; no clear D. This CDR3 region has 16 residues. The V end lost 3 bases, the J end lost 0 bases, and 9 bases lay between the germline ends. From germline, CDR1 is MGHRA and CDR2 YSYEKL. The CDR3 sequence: CASSHGRGSYNSPLHF. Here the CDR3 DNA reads TGCGCCAGCAGCCACGGACGGGGCTCCTATAATTCACCCCTCCACTTT.

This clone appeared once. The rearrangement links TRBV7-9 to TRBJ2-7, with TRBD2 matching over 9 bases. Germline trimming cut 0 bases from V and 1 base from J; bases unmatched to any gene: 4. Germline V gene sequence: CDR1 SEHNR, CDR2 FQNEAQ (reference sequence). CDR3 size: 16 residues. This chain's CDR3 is CASSLALAGSSYEQYF. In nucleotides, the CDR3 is TGTGCCAGCAGCTTAGCCCTAGCGGGGTCTTCCTACGAGCAGTACTTC.

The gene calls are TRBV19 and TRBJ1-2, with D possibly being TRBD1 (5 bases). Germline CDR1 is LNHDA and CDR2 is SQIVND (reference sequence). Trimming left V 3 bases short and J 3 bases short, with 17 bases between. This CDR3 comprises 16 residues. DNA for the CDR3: TGTGCCAGTAGTATGTTTCAGGGTAACTCTCACTATGGCTACACCTTC. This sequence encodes CASSMFQGNSHYGYTF.

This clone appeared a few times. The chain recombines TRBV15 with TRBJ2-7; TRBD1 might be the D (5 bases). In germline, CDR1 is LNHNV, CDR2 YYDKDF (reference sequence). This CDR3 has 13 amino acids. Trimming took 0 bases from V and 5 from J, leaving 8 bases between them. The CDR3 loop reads CATSREGRDEQYF. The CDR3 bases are TGTGCCACCAGCAGAGAGGGCAGGGACGAGCAGTACTTC.

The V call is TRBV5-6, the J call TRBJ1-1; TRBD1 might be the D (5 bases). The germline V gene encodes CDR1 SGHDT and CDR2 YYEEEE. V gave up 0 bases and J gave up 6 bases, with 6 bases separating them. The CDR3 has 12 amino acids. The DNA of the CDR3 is TGTGCCAGCAGCTTGGCAGGGTCTGAAGCTTTCTTT. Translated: CASSLAGSEAFF.

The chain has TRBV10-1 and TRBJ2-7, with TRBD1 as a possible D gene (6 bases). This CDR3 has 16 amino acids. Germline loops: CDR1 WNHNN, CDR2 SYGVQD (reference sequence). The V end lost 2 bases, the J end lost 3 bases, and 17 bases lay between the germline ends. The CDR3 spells CASSEGTPLRGYEQYF. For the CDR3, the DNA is TGCGCCAGCAGTGAGGGGACACCCTTGAGAGGCTACGAGCAGTACTTC.

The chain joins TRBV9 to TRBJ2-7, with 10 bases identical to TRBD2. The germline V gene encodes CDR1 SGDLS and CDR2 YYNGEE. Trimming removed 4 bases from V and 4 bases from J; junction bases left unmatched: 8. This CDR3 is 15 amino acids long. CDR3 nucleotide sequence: TGTGCCAGCAGCCTGGGACTAGCGCGTGATTACGAGCAGTACTTC. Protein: CASSLGLARDYEQYF.

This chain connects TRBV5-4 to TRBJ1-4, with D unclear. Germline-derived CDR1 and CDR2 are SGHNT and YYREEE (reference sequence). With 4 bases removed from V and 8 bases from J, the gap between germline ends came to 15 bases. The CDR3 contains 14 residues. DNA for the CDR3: TGTGCCAGCAGCCTTGGAAGGTCCACAGAAAAACTGTTTTTT. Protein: CASSLGRSTEKLFF.

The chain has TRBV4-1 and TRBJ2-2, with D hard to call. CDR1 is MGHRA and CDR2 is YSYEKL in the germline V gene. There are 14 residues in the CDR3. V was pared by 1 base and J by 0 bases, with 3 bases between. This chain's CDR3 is CASSQVANTGELFF. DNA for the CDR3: TGCGCCAGCAGCCAAGTGGCGAACACCGGGGAGCTGTTTTTT.

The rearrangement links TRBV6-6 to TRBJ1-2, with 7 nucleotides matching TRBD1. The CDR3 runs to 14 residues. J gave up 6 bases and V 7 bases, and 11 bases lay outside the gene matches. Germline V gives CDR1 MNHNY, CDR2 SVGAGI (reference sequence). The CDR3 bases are TGTGCCAGCACTCTGGACGGGACAGAGAATGGCTACACCTTC. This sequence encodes CASTLDGTENGYTF.